Listed here is a single T cell receptor (beta chain). The data are from a study of Graves' ophthalmopathy and Graves' hyperthyroidism. The V gene end was trimmed by 3 bases and the J gene end by 7 bases; junction bases not matched to a gene: 7. Germline CDR1 is MNHEY and CDR2 is SMNVEV (reference sequence). This CDR3 is built from 16 residues. The TCR beta CDR3 regions underwent amplification from RNA transcripts. An initial RT-PCR round employing HTBI primers preceded a second-round multiplex PCR. MiXCR, applied by TCRdb to the multiplex PCR reads, yields one record per CDR3 protein. In the table there are hundreds of thousands of distinct CDR3 sequences, around a fifth of which are singletons. No progression to ophthalmopathy over 18 months defined stable hyperthyroidism. Among the exclusions were patients with other autoimmune diseases, uncontrolled infections, pregnancy or lactation. It was on clinical symptoms, serum thyroxine, TRAb, thyroid ultrasound and orbital computed tomography that diagnosis relied.

This sequence joins TRBV27 and TRBJ1-6; 9 bases map to TRBD1. Sequencing input: peripheral blood. The sequence derives from a woman younger than 30 with stable Graves' hyperthyroidism. Some clones in this sample may be carry-over from other donors' samples. The CDR3 region is CASSFRTGESNSPLHF. DNA for the CDR3: TGTGCCAGCAGTTTTAGGACAGGGGAATCGAATTCACCCCTCCACTTT.